This TCR beta chain was retrieved from a study of T cell responses to AZD1222 COVID-19 vaccine. Points on this clone: No antigen is known for it.

This CDR3 comprises 13 residues. The ends were cut back, 2 bases at V and 7 bases at J, with 11 bases in the middle. The assay was immunoSEQ multiplex PCR, and TCRdb's table has in-frame clones only and misses some. This table has 150,000 or so clones, about 88% appearing once. Study-wide results and limits: Most donors were white British, females outnumbered males, and clonal diversity was possibly underestimated. A reported finding is that nearly half of spike-specific TCRs target unmutated variant regions. Across spike, vaccine-associated CD4 TCRs were found, dominant at 160-218 and 743-854. The study identified only six AZD1222 recipients as seropositive at baseline.

This clonotype was sampled from an adult in good health. Sequenced material: peripheral blood, taken on day 0 of AZD1222 vaccination. The chain carries TRBV12-3 or TRBV12-4 and TRBJ1-2, with unresolved D. CDR3 region: CASSLWGPGGYTF. The CDR3 nucleotides are TGTGCCAGCAGTTTATGGGGTCCGGGTGGCTACACCTTC.